This TCR beta chain was obtained from a study of blood T cell repertoires in COVID-19. Across 24 US areas, participants ranged in age from about 18 to 90 years. The CDR3 contains 16 residues. V was pared by 0 bases and J by 3 bases, with 6 bases of the junction left unmatched. Germline V gene lookup returns CDR1 SEHNR and CDR2 FQNEAQ (reference sequence). Assay used: immunoSEQ multiplex PCR; TCRdb lists only in-frame clones, some missing. The top ten clones hold roughly 9.4% of a sample with hundreds of thousands of clones, 87% of them seen once. The sequenced material came from PBMCs or T cells enriched from blood (not recorded which). This receptor was taken from a woman in her fifties or sixties who had recovered from COVID-19. The chain links TRBV7-9 to TRBJ2-7; 9 nucleotides match TRBD1. The CDR3 nucleotides read TGTGCCAGCAGCTTAGCCACCGGGACAGGGAGCTACGAGCAGTACTTC. Its protein is CASSLATGTGSYEQYF.